The 5 T cell receptor beta chains given below trace back to one sample, sequenced in a study of neurological immune-mediated disorders. TCRdb passed the 5' RACE reads through MiXCR, listing each CDR3 protein once. This repertoire shows 25,000 to 30,000 distinct CDR3 sequences, less than 8.5% found once; its top ten account for roughly 8.5%. Sequencing was performed on PBMCs. The receptors were sampled from a woman aged 50 to 65 in good health.

There are many counts of this clonotype. The V call is TRBV7-6, the J call TRBJ1-1; possibly TRBD1 for D (6 bases). This CDR3 region has 16 residues. The V end lost 1 base, the J end lost 11 bases, and 23 bases lay between the germline ends. From germline, CDR1 is SGHVS and CDR2 FNYEAQ. The CDR3 DNA reads TGTGCCAGCAGCTTAGAGACGGGGGGCGGATGGAGCAGCGCTTTCTTT. This gives the protein CASSLETGGGWSSAFF.

At least ten counts were recorded for this clonotype. The gene calls are TRBV28 and TRBJ1-5; D might be TRBD1 (6 bases). CDR3 length: 16 residues. Trimming pared 1 base from V and 2 bases from J, leaving 12 bases between. Germline CDR1 and CDR2: MDHEN and SYDVKM. For the CDR3, the DNA is TGTGCCAGCAGTTTATCCGGGGGCAGGGGCAATCAGCCCCAGCATTTT. Its translation: CASSLSGGRGNQPQHF.

This clonotype was detected ten times or more. This chain connects TRBV28 to TRBJ1-4, with 8 nucleotides matching TRBD1. V gave up 5 bases and J gave up 6 bases; unmatched junction bases: 8. The CDR3 extends over 15 amino acids. The germline gives CDR1 MDHEN, CDR2 SYDVKM. The CDR3 DNA sequence: TGTGCCAGCAGTCTGCCGACAGGGGATTATGAAAAACTGTTTTTT. It is translated as CASSLPTGDYEKLFF.

As for this clonotype: A junction end diverges from the germline sequence, so it may reflect a read error. The rearrangement uses TRBV20-1 and TRBJ2-3; a possible D gene is TRBD2 (7 bases). Per germline, CDR1 DFQATT and CDR2 SNEGSKA (reference sequence). The CDR3 covers 13 residues. Written as DNA, the CDR3 is TGCAGTGCTAGAGATGGGCCTAGGCGGGGGCAGAATTTT. Translating it yields CSARDGPRRGQNF.

This clonotype was counted many times. V gene TRBV4-1 combines with J gene TRBJ2-6, with no clear D. Deletions cut 3 bases from V and 2 bases from J, with 5 bases between. Per the germline V gene, CDR1 is MGHRA and CDR2 is YSYEKL. CDR3 length: 14 residues. The CDR3 sequence: CASSQGPGANVLTF. CDR3 nucleotides: TGCGCCAGCAGCCAGGGCCCTGGGGCCAACGTCCTGACTTTC.